This passage covers 8 T cell receptor beta chains from one sample sequenced in a study of naive and memory T cell subsets. The beta constant-region primer was an equimolar mix of two oligonucleotides covering TRBC1 and TRBC2. TCRdb reprocessed the UMI-ligation and nested PCR reads with MiXCR, giving one entry per CDR3 protein. The profile covers approximately 140,000 distinct CDR3 sequences, with over 15% appearing a single time and about 0.14% taken by the ten largest. Material for sequencing was naive CD4+ T cells from blood. Every receptor here comes from a human donor in good health.

J is TRBJ2-1 and V is TRBV18; D assignment may be TRBD1 or TRBD2 (5 bases each). Trimming took 3 bases from V and 2 from J, leaving 8 bases between them. CDR3 size: 14 residues. Germline CDR1 KGHSH, CDR2 LQKENI. CDR3 amino acids: CASSPRGAYNEQFF. The CDR3 coding sequence is TGTGCCAGCTCACCTAGAGGGGCCTACAATGAGCAGTTCTTC.

This clonotype was observed a few times. The chain combines TRBV20-1 with TRBJ1-1; no clear D gene. The CDR3 is made up of 12 amino acids. V lost 3 bases to trimming and J lost 1 base, with 6 bases between them. Per the germline V gene, CDR1 is DFQATT and CDR2 is SNEGSKA (reference sequence). The CDR3 loop reads CSASEANTEAFF. The CDR3 DNA is TGCAGTGCTAGTGAGGCGAACACTGAAGCTTTCTTT.

This clonotype was seen a handful of times. V gene TRBV11-2 combines with J gene TRBJ2-7; 12 nucleotides agree with TRBD1. Germline loops: CDR1 SGHAT, CDR2 FQNNGV. The CDR3 sequence is 17 residues long. V gave up 5 bases and J gave up 1 base; unmatched junction bases: 9. The CDR3 is CASSRSGTGGLSYEQYF. The CDR3 nucleotides are TGTGCCAGCAGCCGCTCTGGGACAGGGGGCCTATCCTACGAGCAGTACTTC.

The chain recombines TRBV2 with TRBJ2-5; unclear D gene. This CDR3 comprises 14 residues. V dropped 4 bases and J dropped 2 bases, with 11 bases sitting between them. Germline assignment: CDR1 SNHLY and CDR2 FYNNEI. The CDR3 DNA reads TGTGCCAGCAGTGGAGGCACTGTTCAAGAGACCCAGTACTTC. This gives the protein CASSGGTVQETQYF.

This clonotype was detected only a few times. This chain links TRBV29-1 with TRBJ2-2, with unresolved D. The germline V gene has CDR1 SQVTM and CDR2 ANQGSEA. V was trimmed by 1 base and J by 1 base, leaving 10 bases between them. The CDR3 is made up of 15 amino acids. This CDR3 reads CSVEGMARNTGELFF. The CDR3 nucleotides are TGCAGCGTTGAAGGGATGGCAAGGAACACCGGGGAGCTGTTTTTT.

This clonotype has at least ten counts. This chain's CDR3 is CASRGHLSSYEQYF. CDR3 DNA: TGTGCCAGCAGGGGACATCTGTCCTCCTACGAGCAGTACTTC. The chain combines TRBV27 with TRBJ2-7; weak D call: TRBD1 (6 bases). The V and J ends lost 6 bases and 0 bases respectively, with 12 bases between them. Germline V gene data show CDR1 as MNHEY and CDR2 as SMNVEV (reference sequence). The CDR3 runs 14 residues.

This chain joins TRBV14 and TRBJ1-1; D remains ambiguous. V was cut by 1 base and J by 8 bases, with 11 bases left in between. The CDR3 is made up of 13 amino acids. The germline V gene encodes CDR1 SGHDN and CDR2 FVKESK. The CDR3: CASSQVGRREAFF. Written as DNA, the CDR3 is TGTGCCAGCAGCCAAGTCGGGAGGAGAGAAGCTTTCTTT.

The rearrangement uses TRBV5-1 and TRBJ2-1; D ambiguous. CDR1 is SGHRS, CDR2 YFSETQ, per germline. V lost 1 base to trimming and J lost 2 bases, with 13 bases between them. The CDR3 has 16 amino acids. The CDR3 DNA reads TGCGCCAGCAGCTTGAAACTGGAAGGGACCTACAATGAGCAGTTCTTC. This translates into CASSLKLEGTYNEQFF.